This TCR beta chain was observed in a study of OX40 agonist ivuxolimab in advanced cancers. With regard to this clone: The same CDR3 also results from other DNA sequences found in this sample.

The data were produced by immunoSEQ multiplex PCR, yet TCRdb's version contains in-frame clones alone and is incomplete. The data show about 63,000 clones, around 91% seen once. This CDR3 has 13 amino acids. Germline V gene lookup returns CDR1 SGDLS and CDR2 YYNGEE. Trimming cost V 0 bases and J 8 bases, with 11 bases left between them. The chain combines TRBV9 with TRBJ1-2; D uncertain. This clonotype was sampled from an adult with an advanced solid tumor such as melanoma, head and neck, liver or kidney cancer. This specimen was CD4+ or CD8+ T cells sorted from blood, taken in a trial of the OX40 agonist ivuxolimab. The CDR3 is CASSVVEGGGYTF. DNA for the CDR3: TGTGCCAGCAGCGTAGTTGAGGGTGGAGGCTACACCTTC.